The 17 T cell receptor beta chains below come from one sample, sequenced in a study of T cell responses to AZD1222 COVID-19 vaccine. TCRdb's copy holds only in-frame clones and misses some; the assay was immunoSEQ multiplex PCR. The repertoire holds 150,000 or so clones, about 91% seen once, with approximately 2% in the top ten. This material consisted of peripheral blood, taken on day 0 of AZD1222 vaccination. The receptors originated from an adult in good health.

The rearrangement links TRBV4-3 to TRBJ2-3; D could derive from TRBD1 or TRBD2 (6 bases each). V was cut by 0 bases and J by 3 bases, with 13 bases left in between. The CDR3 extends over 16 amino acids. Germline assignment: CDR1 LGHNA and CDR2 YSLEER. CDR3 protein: CASSQEALGGTDTQYF. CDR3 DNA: TGCGCCAGCAGCCAAGAAGCATTAGGGGGGACAGATACGCAGTATTTT.

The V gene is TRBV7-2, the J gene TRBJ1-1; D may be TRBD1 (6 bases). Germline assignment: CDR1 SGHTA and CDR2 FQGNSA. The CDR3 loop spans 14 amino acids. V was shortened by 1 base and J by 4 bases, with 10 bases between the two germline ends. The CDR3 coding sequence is TGTGCCAGCAGCTTAGGGGGGCAGAGCACTGAAGCTTTCTTT. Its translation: CASSLGGQSTEAFF.

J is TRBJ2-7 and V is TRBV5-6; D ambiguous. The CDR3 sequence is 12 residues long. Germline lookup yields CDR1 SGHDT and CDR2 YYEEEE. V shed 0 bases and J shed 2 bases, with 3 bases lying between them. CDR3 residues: CASSLDTYEQYF. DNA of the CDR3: TGTGCCAGCAGCTTGGATACCTACGAGCAGTACTTC.

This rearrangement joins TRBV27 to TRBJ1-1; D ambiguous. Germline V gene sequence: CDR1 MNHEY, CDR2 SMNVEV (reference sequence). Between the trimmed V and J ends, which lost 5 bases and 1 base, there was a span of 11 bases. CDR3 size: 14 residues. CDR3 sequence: CASSPLGRNTEAFF. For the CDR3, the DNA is TGTGCCAGCAGTCCCCTCGGCCGGAACACTGAAGCTTTCTTT.

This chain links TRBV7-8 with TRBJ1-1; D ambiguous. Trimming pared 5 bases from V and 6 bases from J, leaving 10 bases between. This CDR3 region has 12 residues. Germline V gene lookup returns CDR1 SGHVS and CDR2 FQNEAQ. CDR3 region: CASSHPGSEAFF. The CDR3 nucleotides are TGTGCCAGCAGCCATCCGGGATCTGAAGCTTTCTTT.

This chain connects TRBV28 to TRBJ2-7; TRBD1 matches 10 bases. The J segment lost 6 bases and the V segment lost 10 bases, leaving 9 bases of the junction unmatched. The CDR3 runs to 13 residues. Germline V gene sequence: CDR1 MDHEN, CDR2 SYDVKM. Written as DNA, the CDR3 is TGTGCCACCCGAGGACAGGGGGAACTCGAGCAGTACTTC. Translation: CATRGQGELEQYF.

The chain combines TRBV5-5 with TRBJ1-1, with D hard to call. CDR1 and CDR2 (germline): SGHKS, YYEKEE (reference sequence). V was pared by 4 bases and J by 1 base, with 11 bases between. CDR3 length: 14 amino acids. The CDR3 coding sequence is TGTGCCAGCAGCCGTCAGCTGAGGAACACTGAAGCTTTCTTT. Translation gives CASSRQLRNTEAFF.

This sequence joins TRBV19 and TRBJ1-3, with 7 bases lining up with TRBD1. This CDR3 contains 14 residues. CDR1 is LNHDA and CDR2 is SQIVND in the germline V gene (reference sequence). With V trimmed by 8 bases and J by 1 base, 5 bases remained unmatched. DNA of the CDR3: TGTGCCAGTGAAGAGGGGGCGTCTGGAAACACCATATATTTT. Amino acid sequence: CASEEGASGNTIYF.

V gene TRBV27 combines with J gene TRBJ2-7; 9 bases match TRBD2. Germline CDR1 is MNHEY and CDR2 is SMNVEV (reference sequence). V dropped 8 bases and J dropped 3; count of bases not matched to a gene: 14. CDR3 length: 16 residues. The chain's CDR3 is CASSSLGTSTIYEQYF. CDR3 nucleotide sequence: TGTGCCAGCTCTTCTCTCGGGACTAGCACGATCTACGAGCAGTACTTC.

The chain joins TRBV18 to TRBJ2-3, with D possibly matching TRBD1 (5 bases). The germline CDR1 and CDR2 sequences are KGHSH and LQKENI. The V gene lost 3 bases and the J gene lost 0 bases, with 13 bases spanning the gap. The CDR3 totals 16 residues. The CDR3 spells CASSPTRTSSTDTQYF. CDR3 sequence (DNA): TGTGCCAGCTCACCTACCCGGACAAGTAGCACAGATACGCAGTATTTT.

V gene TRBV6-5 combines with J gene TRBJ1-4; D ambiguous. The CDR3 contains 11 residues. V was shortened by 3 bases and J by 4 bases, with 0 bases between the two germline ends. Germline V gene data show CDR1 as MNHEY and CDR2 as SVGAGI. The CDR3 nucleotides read TGTGCCAGCAGTTATAATGAAAAACTGTTTTTT. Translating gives CASSYNEKLFF.

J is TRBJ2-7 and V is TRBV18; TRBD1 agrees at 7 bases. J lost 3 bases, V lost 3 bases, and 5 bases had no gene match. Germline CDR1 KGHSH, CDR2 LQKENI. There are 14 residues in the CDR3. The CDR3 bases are TGTGCCAGCTCACCGGGACAGCTCCACTACGAGCAGTACTTC. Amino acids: CASSPGQLHYEQYF. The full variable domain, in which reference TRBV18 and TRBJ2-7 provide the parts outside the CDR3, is NAGVMQNPRHLVRRRGQEARLRCSPMKGHSHVYWYRQLPEEGLKFMVYLQKENIIDESGMPKERFSAEFPKEGPSILRIQQVVRGDSAAYFCASSPGQLHYEQYFGPGTRLTVT.

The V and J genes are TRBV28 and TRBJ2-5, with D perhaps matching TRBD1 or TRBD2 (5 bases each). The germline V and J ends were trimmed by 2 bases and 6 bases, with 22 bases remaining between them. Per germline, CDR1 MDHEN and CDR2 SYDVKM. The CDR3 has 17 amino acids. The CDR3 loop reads CASSLQSRDGPIKTQYF. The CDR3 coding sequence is TGTGCCAGCAGTTTACAATCCCGGGACGGGCCCATAAAGACCCAGTACTTC. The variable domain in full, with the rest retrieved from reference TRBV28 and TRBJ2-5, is DVKVTQSSRYLVKRTGEKVFLECVQDMDHENMFWYRQDPGLGLRLIYFSYDVKMKEKGDIPEGYSVSREKKERFSLILESASTNQTSMYLCASSLQSRDGPIKTQYFGPGTRLLVL.

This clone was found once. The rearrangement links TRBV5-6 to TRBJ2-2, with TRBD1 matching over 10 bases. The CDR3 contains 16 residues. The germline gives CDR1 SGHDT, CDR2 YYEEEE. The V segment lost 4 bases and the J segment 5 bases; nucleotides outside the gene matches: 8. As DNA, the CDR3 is TGTGCCAGCAGCCATTCGACAGGGGGCCGAACCGGGGAGCTGTTTTTT. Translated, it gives CASSHSTGGRTGELFF.

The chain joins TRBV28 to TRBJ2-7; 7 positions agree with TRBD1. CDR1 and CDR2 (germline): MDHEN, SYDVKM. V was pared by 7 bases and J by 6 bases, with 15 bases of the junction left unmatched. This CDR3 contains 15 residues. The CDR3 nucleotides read TGTGCCAGCACCCACCCCGGACAGGACTTTGGCGAGCAGTACTTC. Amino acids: CASTHPGQDFGEQYF.

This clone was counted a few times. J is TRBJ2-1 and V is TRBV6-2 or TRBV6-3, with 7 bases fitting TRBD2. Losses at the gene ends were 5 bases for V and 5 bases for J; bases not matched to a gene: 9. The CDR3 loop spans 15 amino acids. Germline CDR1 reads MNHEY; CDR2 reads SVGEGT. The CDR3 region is CASSQRGGYHNEQFF. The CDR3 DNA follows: TGTGCCAGCAGTCAGCGGGGTGGCTATCACAATGAGCAGTTCTTC.

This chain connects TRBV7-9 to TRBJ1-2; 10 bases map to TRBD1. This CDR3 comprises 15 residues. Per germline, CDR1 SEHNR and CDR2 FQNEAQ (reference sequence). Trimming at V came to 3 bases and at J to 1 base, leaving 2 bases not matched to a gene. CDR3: CASSFGTGDNYGYTF. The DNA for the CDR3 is TGTGCCAGCAGCTTCGGGACAGGGGATAACTATGGCTACACCTTC.